The 32 T cell receptor beta chains in this list originate from one sample, sequenced in a study of OX40 agonist ivuxolimab in advanced cancers. Only in-frame clones appear in the TCRdb table, and some are missing; sequencing was by immunoSEQ multiplex PCR. This table holds tens of thousands of clones, around nine tenths found once. The sample was CD4+ or CD8+ T cells sorted from blood, taken in a trial of the OX40 agonist ivuxolimab. These receptor sequences come from an adult with an advanced solid tumor such as melanoma, head and neck, liver or kidney cancer.

The V gene is TRBV10-1, the J gene TRBJ2-2, with D maybe TRBD1 (5 bases). The CDR3 has 16 residues. Germline V CDR1 and CDR2: WNHNN, SYGVQD (reference sequence). Trimming took 4 bases from V and 0 from J, leaving 12 bases between them. The CDR3 sequence: CASSGGPGANTGELFF. CDR3 bases: TGCGCCAGCAGTGGGGGCCCAGGCGCGAACACCGGGGAGCTGTTTTTT.

The chain links TRBV19 to TRBJ1-4; D is ambiguous. CDR1 and CDR2 (germline): LNHDA, SQIVND (reference sequence). The CDR3 has 15 amino acids. Between the trimmed V and J ends, which lost 8 bases and 3 bases, there was a span of 16 bases. In DNA form, the CDR3 reads TGTGCCAGTGCGGCTTGGGCAGGCGCTAATGAAAAACTGTTTTTT. Encoded protein: CASAAWAGANEKLFF.

The table lists this clone with a count of one. Without the conserved terminal phenylalanine or tryptophan, this CDR3 likely stems from a read error. It is unclear where the CDR3 begins or ends on the DNA, so no DNA is shown, and the CDR3 is as TCRdb lists it. This chain's CDR3 is CATLWQQG. This chain connects TRBV6-5 to TRBJ2-7; TRBD1 is the table's D call, not checked against the DNA. Both ends counted, the CDR3 spans 8 residues. Looked up from germline, CDR1 is MNHEY and CDR2 is SVGAGI.

This chain uses TRBV19 with TRBJ1-1, with D uncertain. V dropped 3 bases and J dropped 1 base, with 6 bases sitting between them. The V gene's germline CDR1 is LNHDA and CDR2 SQIVND (reference sequence). The CDR3 length is 13 residues. CDR3 DNA: TGTGCCAGTAGTATCCAACAGAACACTGAAGCTTTCTTT. Amino acids: CASSIQQNTEAFF.

The chain recombines TRBV5-1 with TRBJ1-4, with 8 bases identical to TRBD1. This CDR3 region has 14 residues. J lost 7 bases, V lost 9 bases, and 11 bases had no gene match. Germline assignment: CDR1 SGHRS and CDR2 YFSETQ. The DNA for the CDR3 is TGCGCCATCGCGGACAGGGCTTGTAGTGAAAAACTGTTTTTT. As protein: CAIADRACSEKLFF.

The chain recombines TRBV7-2 with TRBJ2-3; TRBD2 agrees at 8 bases. V trimming: 4 bases; J trimming: 0 bases; junction bases outside the gene matches: 3. Germline-derived CDR1 and CDR2 are SGHTA and FQGNSA. This CDR3 comprises 15 residues. This chain's CDR3 is CASSSSGLSTDTQYF. CDR3 nucleotide sequence: TGTGCCAGCAGCTCTAGCGGGCTTAGCACAGATACGCAGTATTTT.

This chain joins TRBV27 and TRBJ1-1; D not certain. Per the germline V gene, CDR1 is MNHEY and CDR2 is SMNVEV (reference sequence). This CDR3 region has 13 residues. Trimming shortened V by 4 bases and J by 1 base, and 7 bases separated the two germline ends. This CDR3 reads CASSSWGNTEAFF. The CDR3 nucleotides read TGTGCCAGCAGTTCCTGGGGGAACACTGAAGCTTTCTTT.

The chain is built from TRBV7-9 and TRBJ2-5; maybe TRBD2 (6 bases). This CDR3 comprises 14 residues. Germline assignment: CDR1 SEHNR and CDR2 FQNEAQ (reference sequence). With 5 bases removed from V and 1 base from J, the gap between germline ends came to 11 bases. The CDR3 is CASSPSGPQETQYF. The CDR3, as DNA: TGTGCCAGCAGCCCAAGCGGGCCCCAAGAGACCCAGTACTTC.

The chain carries TRBV27 and TRBJ2-6, with D perhaps matching TRBD1 or TRBD2 (5 bases each). Germline CDR1 reads MNHEY; CDR2 reads SMNVEV (reference sequence). V lost 6 bases and J lost 1, with 10 bases in between. This CDR3 is built from 15 residues. The CDR3 loop reads CASSSWGSGANVLTF. The DNA of the CDR3 is TGTGCCAGCAGCTCATGGGGGTCTGGGGCCAACGTCCTGACTTTC.

V gene TRBV10-2 combines with J gene TRBJ2-1; D possibly corresponds to TRBD2 (6 bases). The V end was cut by 6 bases, the J end by 10 bases, with 16 bases between. The germline gives CDR1 WSHSY, CDR2 SAAADI. The CDR3 covers 13 residues. The CDR3 loop reads CASSLGLYREQFF. DNA for the CDR3: TGCGCCAGCAGCCTGGGACTCTATCGCGAGCAGTTCTTC.

The genes are TRBV5-4 and TRBJ2-2, with TRBD2 as a possible D gene (6 bases). The CDR3 extends over 13 amino acids. Trimming cost V 2 bases and J 6 bases, with 8 bases left between them. Germline CDR1 reads SGHNT; CDR2 reads YYREEE (reference sequence). CDR3 sequence reads: CASSFGEAGELFF. The DNA for the CDR3 is TGTGCCAGCAGCTTTGGGGAGGCCGGGGAGCTGTTTTTT.

J is TRBJ1-1 and V is TRBV19; D not resolved. The CDR3 covers 12 residues. Per the germline V gene, CDR1 is LNHDA and CDR2 is SQIVND (reference sequence). V was shortened by 1 base and J by 8 bases, with 8 bases between the two germline ends. In DNA form, the CDR3 reads TGTGCCAGTAGTATAGCAGCCGGGGAAGCTTTCTTT. As protein: CASSIAAGEAFF.

This chain joins TRBV4-3 and TRBJ1-5; D call uncertain. This CDR3 is built from 13 residues. Germline V gives CDR1 LGHNA, CDR2 YSLEER. Trimming pared 0 bases from V and 7 bases from J, leaving 7 bases between. CDR3 DNA: TGCGCCAGCAGCCAAGATGGAGAACAGCCCCAGCATTTT. Amino acid sequence: CASSQDGEQPQHF.

The V and J genes are TRBV7-8 and TRBJ2-1; 10 bases map to TRBD1. Germline V gene lookup returns CDR1 SGHVS and CDR2 FQNEAQ. This CDR3 comprises 15 residues. V lost 8 bases, J lost 1 base, and 5 bases stayed unmatched. This CDR3 reads CASPPGQGSYNEQFF. The CDR3 coding sequence is TGTGCCAGCCCTCCGGGACAGGGGTCCTACAATGAGCAGTTCTTC.

V and J are TRBV5-4 and TRBJ2-2; tentatively, D is TRBD1 (6 bases). V was trimmed by 4 bases and J by 5 bases, leaving 12 bases between them. CDR1 and CDR2 from the germline V gene are SGHNT and YYREEE (reference sequence). The CDR3 runs to 14 residues. The CDR3 coding sequence is TGTGCCAGCAGCGAACCACAGGGAACCGGGGAGCTGTTTTTT. Translation: CASSEPQGTGELFF.

The chain recombines TRBV4-1 with TRBJ1-4, with 11 bases that match TRBD1. V shed 4 bases, J shed 5 bases, and the junction held 0 bases outside the gene matches. The CDR3 contains 14 residues. CDR1 is MGHRA and CDR2 is YSYEKL in the germline V gene. The CDR3 sequence is CASSRDRGNEKLFF. In DNA form, the CDR3 reads TGCGCCAGCAGCCGGGACAGGGGGAATGAAAAACTGTTTTTT.

The V gene is TRBV2, the J gene TRBJ2-1; D gene ambiguous. There are 13 residues in the CDR3. The V gene lost 7 bases and the J gene lost 3 bases, with 10 bases spanning the gap. Germline lookup yields CDR1 SNHLY and CDR2 FYNNEI. This CDR3 is CASTRDHYNEQFF. Here the CDR3 DNA reads TGTGCCAGCACCCGCGATCACTACAATGAGCAGTTCTTC. Supplemented by reference TRBV2 and TRBJ2-1, the full variable domain reads EPEVTQTPSHQVTQMGQEVILRCVPISNHLYFYWYRQILGQKVEFLVSFYNNEISEKSEIFDDQFSVERPDGSNFTLKIRSTKLEDSAMYFCASTRDHYNEQFFGPGTRLTVL.

The chain couples TRBV10-3 to TRBJ2-1; 9 positions agree with TRBD2. The CDR3 runs to 15 residues. Germline assignment: CDR1 ENHRY and CDR2 SYGVKD. Trimming took 7 bases from V and 3 from J; bases not matched to a gene: 7. The CDR3 region is CAIIVASGIYNEQFF. The DNA of the CDR3 is TGTGCCATCATCGTGGCTAGCGGGATCTACAATGAGCAGTTCTTC.

The chain is built from TRBV5-4 and TRBJ2-5; D not certain. Trimming removed 2 bases at V and 2 bases at J, with 7 bases between. There are 13 residues in the CDR3. The germline V gene has CDR1 SGHNT and CDR2 YYREEE (reference sequence). The CDR3 here is CASSLTEQETQYF. CDR3 bases: TGTGCCAGCAGCTTAACAGAGCAAGAGACCCAGTACTTC.

V usage is TRBV29-1 and J usage is TRBJ1-2, with TRBD1 matching over 7 bases. V trimming: 0 bases; J trimming: 0 bases; junction bases outside the gene matches: 4. The germline V gene has CDR1 SQVTM and CDR2 ANQGSEA. This CDR3 is 15 amino acids long. The CDR3 nucleotides read TGCAGCGTTGAAGAAGACAGGGCCCCTAACTATGGCTACACCTTC. As protein: CSVEEDRAPNYGYTF.

The chain has TRBV18 and TRBJ2-7; 11 bases match TRBD1. CDR1 is KGHSH and CDR2 is LQKENI in the germline V gene. This CDR3 has 15 residues. Unmatched junction bases numbered 6, after V lost 6 bases and J lost 2 bases. Here the CDR3 reads CASSSPGQGAYEQYF. CDR3 DNA sequence: TGTGCCAGCTCCTCCCCGGGACAGGGGGCCTACGAGCAGTACTTC.

The rearrangement uses TRBV7-2 and TRBJ1-1; D is unresolved. The germline V gene encodes CDR1 SGHTA and CDR2 FQGNSA. CDR3 length: 14 amino acids. Trimming shortened V by 1 base and J by 10 bases, and 16 bases separated the two germline ends. Here the CDR3 DNA reads TGTGCCAGCAGCTTAGGCCAGCCGACGCTAGGAGCTTTCTTT. This gives the protein CASSLGQPTLGAFF.

The V gene is TRBV2, the J gene TRBJ2-1; 8 nucleotides match TRBD1. CDR1 SNHLY and CDR2 FYNNEI come from the germline V gene. V lost 5 bases and J lost 7; bases outside the gene matches: 7. The CDR3 spans 14 residues. CDR3 sequence reads: CASSRQGAGNEQFF. The CDR3 DNA follows: TGTGCCAGCAGTAGGCAGGGGGCGGGTAATGAGCAGTTCTTC.

V gene TRBV6-5 combines with J gene TRBJ2-7, with 14 positions matching TRBD2. V lost 0 bases, J lost 6 bases, and 1 base stayed unmatched. Germline V CDR1 and CDR2: MNHEY, SVGAGI. The CDR3 has 15 residues. The CDR3 DNA reads TGTGCCAGCAGTTACTCGACTAGCGGGAGGGCCGAGCAGTACTTC. Protein sequence: CASSYSTSGRAEQYF.

The chain combines TRBV5-6 with TRBJ2-2; D may be TRBD2 (6 bases). The V gene's germline CDR1 is SGHDT and CDR2 YYEEEE. V was trimmed by 5 bases and J by 5 bases, leaving 13 bases between them. The CDR3 sequence is 14 residues long. In nucleotides, the CDR3 is TGTGCCAGCAGAACGGGAGTGAGGACCGGGGAGCTGTTTTTT. This encodes CASRTGVRTGELFF. Drawing the rest from reference TRBV5-6 and TRBJ2-2, the complete variable domain is DAGVTQSPTHLIKTRGQQVTLRCSPKSGHDTVSWYQQALGQGPQFIFQYYEEEERQRGNFPDRFSGHQFPNYSSELNVNALLLGDSALYLCASRTGVRTGELFFGEGSRLTVL.

This rearrangement joins TRBV27 to TRBJ1-5; possible D gene TRBD1, 6 bases. CDR1 and CDR2 from the germline V gene are MNHEY and SMNVEV (reference sequence). The CDR3 contains 15 residues. V lost 0 bases and J lost 4, with 10 bases in between. As DNA, the CDR3 is TGTGCCAGCAGTTTATCGATAACAGGGAATCAGCCCCAGCATTTT. Translating it yields CASSLSITGNQPQHF.

This rearrangement joins TRBV4-1 to TRBJ1-4, with a tentative D call TRBD1 (6 bases). The germline V gene has CDR1 MGHRA and CDR2 YSYEKL. V lost 8 bases to trimming and J lost 7 bases, with 17 bases between them. The CDR3 runs 14 residues. The CDR3 region is CASRTGMGGEKLFF. The CDR3 DNA reads TGCGCCAGCCGAACAGGGATGGGGGGTGAAAAACTGTTTTTT.

The V and J genes are TRBV10-3 and TRBJ1-5; maybe TRBD1 (5 bases). Germline V CDR1 and CDR2: ENHRY, SYGVKD. This CDR3 has 13 residues. The V end lost 3 bases, the J end lost 5 bases, and 8 bases lay between the germline ends. Written as DNA, the CDR3 is TGTGCCATCAGTGAAGGAGGGGATCAGCCCCAGCATTTT. Its translation is CAISEGGDQPQHF.

V usage is TRBV23-1 and J usage is TRBJ2-3, with D maybe TRBD2 (6 bases). TRBV23-1 is reported as an ORF; its role is uncertain. The length of the CDR3 is 21 residues. Trimming shortened V by 0 bases and J by 0 bases, and 25 bases separated the two germline ends. CDR3 protein: CASSQSNQGLPRFASTDTQYF. The DNA of the CDR3 is TGCGCCAGCAGTCAATCGAATCAGGGACTTCCGAGATTCGCTAGCACAGATACGCAGTATTTT.

The chain has TRBV5-8 and TRBJ2-4, with TRBD2 as a possible D gene (7 bases). V was pared by 5 bases and J by 7 bases, with 16 bases between. This CDR3 is 14 amino acids long. Germline V CDR1 and CDR2: SGHTS, YDEGEE. The DNA for the CDR3 is TGTGCCAGCAGGTCATCGGGGGGCTCGAACATTCAGTACTTC. It encodes CASRSSGGSNIQYF.

The chain employs TRBV10-3 and TRBJ1-1; no clear D gene. The CDR3 spans 14 residues. V was clipped by 3 bases and J by 0 bases, with 8 bases between them. CDR1 and CDR2 from the germline V gene are ENHRY and SYGVKD. CDR3 bases: TGTGCCATCAGTGATCCGGTAATGAACACTGAAGCTTTCTTT. Amino acids: CAISDPVMNTEAFF.

The V and J genes are TRBV6-1 and TRBJ2-1, with 7 bases aligning to TRBD1. V lost 2 bases and J lost 1; bases outside the gene matches: 8. Germline assignment: CDR1 MNHNS and CDR2 SASEGT. This CDR3 has 17 amino acids. The CDR3 spells CASSEMGQSGSYNEQFF. The CDR3 coding sequence is TGTGCCAGCAGTGAAATGGGACAGAGCGGATCCTACAATGAGCAGTTCTTC.